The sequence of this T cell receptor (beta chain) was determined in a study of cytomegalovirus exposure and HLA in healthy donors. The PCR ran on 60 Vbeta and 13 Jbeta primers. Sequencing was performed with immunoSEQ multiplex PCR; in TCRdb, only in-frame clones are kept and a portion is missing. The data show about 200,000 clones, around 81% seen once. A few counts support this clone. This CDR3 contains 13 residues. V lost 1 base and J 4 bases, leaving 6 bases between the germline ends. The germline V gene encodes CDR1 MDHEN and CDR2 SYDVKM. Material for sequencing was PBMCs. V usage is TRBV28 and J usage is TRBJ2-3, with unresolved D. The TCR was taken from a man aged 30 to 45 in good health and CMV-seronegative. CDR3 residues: CASSLSRADTQYF. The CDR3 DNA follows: TGTGCCAGCAGTTTATCCCGGGCAGATACGCAGTATTTT.